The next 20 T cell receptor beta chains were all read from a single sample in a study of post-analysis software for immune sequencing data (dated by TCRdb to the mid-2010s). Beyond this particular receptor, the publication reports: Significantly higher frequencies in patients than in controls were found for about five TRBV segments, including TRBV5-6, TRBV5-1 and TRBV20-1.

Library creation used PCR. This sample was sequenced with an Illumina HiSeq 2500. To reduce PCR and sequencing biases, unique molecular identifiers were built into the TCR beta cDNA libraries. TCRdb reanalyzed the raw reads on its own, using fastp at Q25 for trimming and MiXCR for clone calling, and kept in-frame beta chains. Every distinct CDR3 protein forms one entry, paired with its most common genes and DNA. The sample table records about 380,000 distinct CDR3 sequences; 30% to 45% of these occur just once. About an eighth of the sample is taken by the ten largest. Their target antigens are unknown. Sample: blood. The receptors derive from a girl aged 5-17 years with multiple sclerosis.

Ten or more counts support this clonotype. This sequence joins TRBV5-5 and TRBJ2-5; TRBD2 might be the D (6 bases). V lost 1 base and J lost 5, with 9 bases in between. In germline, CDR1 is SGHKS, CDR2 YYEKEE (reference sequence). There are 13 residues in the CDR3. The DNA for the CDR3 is TGTGCCAGCAGCTTGAATGGGGGGGAGACCCAGTACTTC. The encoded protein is CASSLNGGETQYF.

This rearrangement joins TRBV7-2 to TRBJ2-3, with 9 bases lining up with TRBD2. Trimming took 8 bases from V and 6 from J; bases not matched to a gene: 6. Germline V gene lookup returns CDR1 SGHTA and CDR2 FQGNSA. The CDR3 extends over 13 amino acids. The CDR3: CASEAGGPDTQYF. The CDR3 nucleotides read TGTGCCAGCGAAGCGGGGGGTCCGGATACGCAGTATTTT.

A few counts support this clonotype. In DNA, the CDR3 is TGTGCCACCAGTGATTCGGACAGGGACGACTATGGCTACACCTTC. Translating gives CATSDSDRDDYGYTF. The V and J genes are TRBV24-1 and TRBJ1-2; 8 bases are shared with TRBD1. The CDR3 totals 15 residues. Germline trimming cut 2 bases from V and 3 bases from J; bases unmatched to any gene: 4. The germline CDR1 and CDR2 sequences are KGHDR and SFDVKD.

The CDR3 sequence: CASSLDVKSNQPQHF. Written as DNA, the CDR3 is TGTGCCAGCAGCTTAGACGTTAAGAGCAATCAGCCCCAGCATTTT. The V and J genes are TRBV7-9 and TRBJ1-5, with unresolved D. With 1 base removed from V and 1 base from J, the gap between germline ends came to 8 bases. CDR1 SEHNR and CDR2 FQNEAQ come from the germline V gene (reference sequence). There are 15 residues in the CDR3.

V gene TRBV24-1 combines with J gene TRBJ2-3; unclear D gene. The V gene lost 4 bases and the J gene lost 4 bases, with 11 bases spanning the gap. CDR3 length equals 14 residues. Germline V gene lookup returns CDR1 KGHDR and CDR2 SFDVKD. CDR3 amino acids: CATSDLDSPDTQYF. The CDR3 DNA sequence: TGTGCCACCAGTGACCTCGACTCTCCAGATACGCAGTATTTT.

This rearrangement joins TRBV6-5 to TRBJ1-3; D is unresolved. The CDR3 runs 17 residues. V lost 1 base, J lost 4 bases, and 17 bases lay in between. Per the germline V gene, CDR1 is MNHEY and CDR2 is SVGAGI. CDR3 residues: CASSYYRRAAKGNTIYF. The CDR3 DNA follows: TGTGCCAGCAGTTACTATCGGAGGGCCGCGAAGGGAAACACCATATATTTT.

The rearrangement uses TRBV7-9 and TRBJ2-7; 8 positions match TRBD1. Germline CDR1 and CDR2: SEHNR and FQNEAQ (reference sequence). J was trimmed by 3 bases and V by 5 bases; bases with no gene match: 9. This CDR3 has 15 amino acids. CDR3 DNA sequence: TGTGCCAGCAGCCCGTGGACAGGGAATAACTACGAGCAGTACTTC. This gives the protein CASSPWTGNNYEQYF. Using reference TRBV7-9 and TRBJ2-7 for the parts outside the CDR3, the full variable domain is DTGVSQNPRHKITKRGQNVTFRCDPISEHNRLYWYRQTLGQGPEFLTYFQNEAQLEKSRLLSDRFSAERPKGSFSTLEIQRTEQGDSAMYLCASSPWTGNNYEQYFGPGTRLTVT.

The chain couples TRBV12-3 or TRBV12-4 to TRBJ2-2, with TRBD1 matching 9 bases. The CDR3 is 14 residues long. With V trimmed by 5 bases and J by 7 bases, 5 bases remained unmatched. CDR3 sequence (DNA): TGTGCCAGCAGTCCTGACAGGGGGGGCGGGGAGCTGTTTTTT. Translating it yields CASSPDRGGGELFF.

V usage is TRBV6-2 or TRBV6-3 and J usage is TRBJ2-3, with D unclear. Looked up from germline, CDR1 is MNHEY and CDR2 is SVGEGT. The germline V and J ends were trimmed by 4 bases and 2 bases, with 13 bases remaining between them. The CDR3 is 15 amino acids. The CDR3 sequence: CASSWYGATTDTQYF. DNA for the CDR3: TGTGCCAGCAGTTGGTACGGAGCTACCACAGATACGCAGTATTTT.

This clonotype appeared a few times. The CDR3 protein is CASSLSGEYNEQFF. CDR3 nucleotide sequence: TGTGCCAGCAGCCTCTCCGGCGAGTACAATGAGCAGTTCTTC. The V call is TRBV11-2, the J call TRBJ2-1; D is uncertain. V was cut by 5 bases and J by 4 bases, with 12 bases left in between. CDR3 size: 14 residues. Germline-derived CDR1 and CDR2 are SGHAT and FQNNGV. Filled out from reference TRBV11-2 and TRBJ2-1, the complete variable domain reads EAGVAQSPRYKIIEKRQSVAFWCNPISGHATLYWYQQILGQGPKLLIQFQNNGVVDDSQLPKDRFSAERLKGVDSTLKIQPAKLEDSAVYLCASSLSGEYNEQFFGPGTRLTVL.

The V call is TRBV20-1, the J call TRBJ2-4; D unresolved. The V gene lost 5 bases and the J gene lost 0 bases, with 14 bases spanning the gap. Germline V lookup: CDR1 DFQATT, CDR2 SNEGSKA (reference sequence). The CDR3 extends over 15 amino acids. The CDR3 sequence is CSAGPPTQAKNIQYF. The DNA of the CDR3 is TGCAGTGCTGGCCCCCCGACACAAGCCAAAAACATTCAGTACTTC.

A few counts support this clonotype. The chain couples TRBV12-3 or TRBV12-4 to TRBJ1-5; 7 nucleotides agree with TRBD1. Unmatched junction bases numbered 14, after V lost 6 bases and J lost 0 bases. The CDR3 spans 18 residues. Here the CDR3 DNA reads TGTGCCAGCAGCGCCCGGGACAGATATTCCATTAGCAATCAGCCCCAGCATTTT. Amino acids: CASSARDRYSISNQPQHF.

The chain's CDR3 is CASSLRRYNEQFF. DNA of the CDR3: TGTGCCAGCAGTTTACGCAGGTACAATGAGCAGTTCTTC. J is TRBJ2-1 and V is TRBV28; D call uncertain. Trimming cost V 2 bases and J 4 bases, with 6 bases left between them. Germline loops: CDR1 MDHEN, CDR2 SYDVKM. The CDR3 has 13 residues.

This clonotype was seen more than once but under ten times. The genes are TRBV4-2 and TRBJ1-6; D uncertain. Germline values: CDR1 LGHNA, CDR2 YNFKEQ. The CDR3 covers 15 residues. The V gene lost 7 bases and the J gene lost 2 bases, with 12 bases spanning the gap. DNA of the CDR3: TGTGCCAGCAAGCCCGATTCGGCCTATAATTCACCCCTCCACTTT. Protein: CASKPDSAYNSPLHF.

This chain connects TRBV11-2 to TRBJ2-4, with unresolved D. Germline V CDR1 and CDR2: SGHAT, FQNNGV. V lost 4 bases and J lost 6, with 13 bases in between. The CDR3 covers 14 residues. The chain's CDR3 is CASSSPRLGNIQYF. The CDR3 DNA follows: TGTGCCAGCAGCTCCCCACGGCTGGGAAACATTCAGTACTTC.

The CDR3: CASSLGGTGAPYGYTF. The CDR3 DNA sequence: TGCGCCAGCAGCTTGGGAGGGACAGGGGCCCCCTATGGCTACACCTTC. The rearrangement joins TRBV5-1 to TRBJ1-2; 10 nucleotides align to TRBD1. V dropped 0 bases and J dropped 4; count of bases not matched to a gene: 6. There are 16 residues in the CDR3. Germline V gives CDR1 SGHRS, CDR2 YFSETQ.

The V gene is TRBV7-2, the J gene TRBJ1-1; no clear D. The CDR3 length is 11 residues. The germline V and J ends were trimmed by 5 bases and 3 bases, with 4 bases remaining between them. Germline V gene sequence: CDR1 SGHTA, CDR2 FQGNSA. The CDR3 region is CASSRHTEAFF. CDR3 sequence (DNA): TGTGCCAGCAGCCGACACACTGAAGCTTTCTTT.

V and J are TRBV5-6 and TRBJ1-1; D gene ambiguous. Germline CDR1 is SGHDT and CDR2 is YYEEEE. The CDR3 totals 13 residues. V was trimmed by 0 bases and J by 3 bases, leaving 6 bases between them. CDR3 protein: CASSLVRDTEAFF. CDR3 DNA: TGTGCCAGCAGCTTGGTGAGAGACACTGAAGCTTTCTTT.

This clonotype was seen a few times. The CDR3 loop reads CSARGKPGPTVYEQYF. For the CDR3, the DNA is TGCAGTGCTAGAGGTAAACCGGGACCGACAGTCTACGAGCAGTACTTC. The chain combines TRBV20-1 with TRBJ2-7; D could derive from TRBD1 or TRBD2 (5 bases each). The CDR3 covers 16 residues. The germline V gene encodes CDR1 DFQATT and CDR2 SNEGSKA (reference sequence). V lost 1 base and J 3 bases, leaving 19 bases between the germline ends.

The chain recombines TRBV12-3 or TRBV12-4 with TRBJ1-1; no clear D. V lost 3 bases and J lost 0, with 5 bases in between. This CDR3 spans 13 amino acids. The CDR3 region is CASSFSMNTEAFF. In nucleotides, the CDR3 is TGTGCCAGCAGTTTTTCCATGAACACTGAAGCTTTCTTT.